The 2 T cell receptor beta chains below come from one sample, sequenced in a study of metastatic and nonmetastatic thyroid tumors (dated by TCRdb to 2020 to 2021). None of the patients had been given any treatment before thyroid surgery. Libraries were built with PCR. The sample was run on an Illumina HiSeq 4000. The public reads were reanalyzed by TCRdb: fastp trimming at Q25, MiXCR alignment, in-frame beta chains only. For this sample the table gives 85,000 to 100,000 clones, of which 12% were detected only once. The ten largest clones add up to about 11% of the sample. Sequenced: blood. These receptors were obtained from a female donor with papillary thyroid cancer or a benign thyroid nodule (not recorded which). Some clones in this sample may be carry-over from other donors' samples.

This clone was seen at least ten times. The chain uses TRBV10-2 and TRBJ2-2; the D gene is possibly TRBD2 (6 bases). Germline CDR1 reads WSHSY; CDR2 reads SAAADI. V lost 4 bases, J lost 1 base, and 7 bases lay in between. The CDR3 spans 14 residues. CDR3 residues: CASSGSGNTGELFF. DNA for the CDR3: TGCGCCAGCAGTGGTAGCGGGAACACCGGGGAGCTGTTTTTT.

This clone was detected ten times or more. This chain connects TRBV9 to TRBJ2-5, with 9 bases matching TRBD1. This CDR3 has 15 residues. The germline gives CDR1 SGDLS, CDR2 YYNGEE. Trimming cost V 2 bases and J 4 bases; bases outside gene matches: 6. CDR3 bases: TGTGCCAGCAGCGTTTATGGGACAGGGTTAGAGACCCAGTACTTC. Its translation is CASSVYGTGLETQYF.